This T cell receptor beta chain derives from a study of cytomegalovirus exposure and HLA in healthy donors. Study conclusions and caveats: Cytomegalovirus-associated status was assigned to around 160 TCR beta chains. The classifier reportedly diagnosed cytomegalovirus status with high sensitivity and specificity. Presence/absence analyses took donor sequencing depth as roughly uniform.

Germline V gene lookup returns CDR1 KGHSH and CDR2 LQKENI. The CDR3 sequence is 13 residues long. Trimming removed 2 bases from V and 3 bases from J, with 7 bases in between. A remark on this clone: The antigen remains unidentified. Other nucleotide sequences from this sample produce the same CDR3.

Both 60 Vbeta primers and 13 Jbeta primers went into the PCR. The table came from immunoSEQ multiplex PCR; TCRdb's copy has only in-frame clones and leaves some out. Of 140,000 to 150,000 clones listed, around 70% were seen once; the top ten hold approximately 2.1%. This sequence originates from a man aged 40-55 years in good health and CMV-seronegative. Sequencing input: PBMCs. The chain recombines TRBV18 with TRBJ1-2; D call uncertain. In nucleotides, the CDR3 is TGTGCCAGCTCACCAGGCCAGGACTATGGCTACACCTTC. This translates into CASSPGQDYGYTF.